These 3 T cell receptor beta chains came from one sample sequenced in a study of memory CD8 T cells in hepatitis C reinfection. Indicated time point: peak reinfection, 3 to 8 weeks after reinfection detection. TCR sequencing was done directly ex vivo on sorted cells, without expansion in vitro. Assay used: immunoSEQ multiplex PCR; TCRdb lists only in-frame clones, some missing. The profile shows 35,000 to 50,000 clones, approximately 88% of them singletons. The sample taken for sequencing was naive CD8+ T cells sorted from blood. The receptor set was obtained from a man aged 18-30 years with hepatitis C virus infection.

The count of this clone is one. CDR3 sequence reads: CASGYGGQGTIQYF. CDR3 nucleotides: TGTGCCAGCGGTTATGGTGGACAGGGAACCATTCAGTACTTC. This chain connects TRBV27 to TRBJ2-4; 8 bases align to TRBD1. The CDR3 consists of 14 residues. V shed 8 bases and J 9 bases; nucleotides not matched to a gene: 12. Germline-derived CDR1 and CDR2 are MNHEY and SMNVEV (reference sequence).

CDR3: CASNPGTGGTDTQYF. In DNA, the CDR3 is TGTGCCAGCAACCCCGGGACAGGGGGCACAGATACGCAGTATTTT. The rearrangement uses TRBV19 and TRBJ2-3; 10 positions match TRBD1. Trimming at V came to 9 bases and at J to 1 base, leaving 7 bases not matched to a gene. Germline V lookup: CDR1 LNHDA, CDR2 SQIVND (reference sequence). The CDR3 runs to 15 residues. Drawing the rest from reference TRBV19 and TRBJ2-3, the complete variable domain is DGGITQSPKYLFRKEGQNVTLSCEQNLNHDAMYWYRQDPGQGLRLIYYSQIVNDFQKGDIAEGYSVSREKKESFPLTVTSAQKNPTAFYLCASNPGTGGTDTQYFGPGTRLTVL.

The V gene is TRBV6-5, the J gene TRBJ2-2; D call uncertain. The germline V and J ends were trimmed by 1 base and 5 bases, with 8 bases remaining between them. CDR1 is MNHEY and CDR2 is SVGAGI in the germline V gene. The length of the CDR3 is 14 residues. CDR3 DNA sequence: TGTGCCAGCAGTTACTTTACCGGGACCGGGGAGCTGTTTTTT. It is translated as CASSYFTGTGELFF.